This TCR beta chain stems from a study of T cells after yellow fever vaccination. The authors made TCR cDNA by 5'RACE template switching, adding a universal primer site and UMIs. Each CDR3 protein is one row after TCRdb ran MiXCR on the 5' RACE reads. The table has roughly 250,000 distinct CDR3 sequences, 10% to 15% seen once; the top ten hold 0.5% to 0.6%. The study's findings and limits: Few clonotypes appeared in both CD4 and CD8 compartments. Sorted repertoires could include abundant contaminating clonotypes from bulk cells. Post-booster reappearance was seen for most primary-vaccination clones (roughly 97% CD4, around 88% CD8).

This CDR3 is built from 13 residues. CDR1 is MNHNS and CDR2 is SASEGT in the germline V gene. V lost 5 bases, J lost 4 bases, and 11 bases lay in between. Note on this clonotype: Its antigen remains unknown.

This rearrangement joins TRBV6-1 to TRBJ2-5; the D gene is possibly TRBD2 (7 bases). Sequencing used CD4+ T cells sorted from PBMCs, obtained 45 days after the yellow fever booster vaccination. The TCR originated in a man aged 30 to 39 who received the YFV17D yellow fever vaccine. The CDR3 nucleotides read TGTGCCAGCAGTCAAAGGGGGGGAGAGACCCAGTACTTC. Translating it yields CASSQRGGETQYF.